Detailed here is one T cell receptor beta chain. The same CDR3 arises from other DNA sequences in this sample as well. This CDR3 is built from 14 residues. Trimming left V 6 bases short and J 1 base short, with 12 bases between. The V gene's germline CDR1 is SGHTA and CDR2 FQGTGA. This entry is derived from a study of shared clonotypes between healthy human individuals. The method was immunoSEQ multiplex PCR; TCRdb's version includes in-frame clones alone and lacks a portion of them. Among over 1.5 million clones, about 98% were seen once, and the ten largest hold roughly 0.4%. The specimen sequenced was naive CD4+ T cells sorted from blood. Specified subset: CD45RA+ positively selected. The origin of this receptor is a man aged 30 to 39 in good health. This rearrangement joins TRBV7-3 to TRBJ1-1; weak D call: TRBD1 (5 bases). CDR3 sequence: CASSPQGANTEAFF. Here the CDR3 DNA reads TGTGCCAGCAGTCCTCAAGGGGCGAACACTGAAGCTTTCTTT.